The 5 T cell receptor beta chains given below trace back to one sample, sequenced in a study of preoperative IRX-2 immunotherapy in early breast cancer. The treatment is: preoperative locoregional IRX-2 cytokine immunotherapy. Here immunoSEQ multiplex PCR was the method, and the copy in TCRdb shows in-frame clones only, minus some. The table includes about 25,000 clones, roughly 96% detected once. The sequences come from tumor tissue, collected after IRX-2 immunotherapy. The receptors were sampled from a human donor with breast cancer.

Comment on this clone: Compared with germline, one end of the junction differs, possibly owing to a read error. This chain joins TRBV7-7 and TRBJ2-1, with 7 positions matching TRBD1. From germline, CDR1 is SSHAT and CDR2 FNYEAQ (reference sequence). The CDR3 length is 15 residues. In DNA form, the CDR3 reads TGTGCTAGCAGCGTAGGGGGCGGAGCTTACAATGAGCAGTTCTTC. Encoded protein: CASSVGGGAYNEQFF. Full variable domain (outside the CDR3, taken from reference TRBV7-7 and TRBJ2-1): GAGVSQSPRYKVTKRGQDVTLRCDPISSHATLYWYQQALGQGPEFLTYFNYEAQPDKSGLPSDRFSAERPEGSISTLTIQRTEQRDSAMYRCASSVGGGAYNEQFFGPGTRLTVL.

V is TRBV5-1 and J is TRBJ1-2; no firm D call. The CDR3 consists of 13 residues. V gave up 5 bases and J gave up 4 bases, with 12 bases separating them. Germline V gene data show CDR1 as SGHRS and CDR2 as YFSETQ. The CDR3 nucleotides read TGCGCCAGCAGAGGTCGGGATCCCTATGGCTACACCTTC. Its protein is CASRGRDPYGYTF.

V gene TRBV4-2 combines with J gene TRBJ1-2; no definite D call. There are 14 residues in the CDR3. V dropped 0 bases and J dropped 5 bases, with 10 bases sitting between them. Per germline, CDR1 LGHNA and CDR2 YNFKEQ. The CDR3 DNA follows: TGTGCCAGCAGCCAAGAAGGGTCCGTATATGGCTACACCTTC. Its translation: CASSQEGSVYGYTF.

The chain employs TRBV9 and TRBJ2-1; D possibly matches TRBD1 or TRBD2 (5 bases each). Trimming left V 2 bases short and J 16 bases short, with 25 bases between. The CDR3 loop spans 15 amino acids. Looked up from germline, CDR1 is SGDLS and CDR2 is YYNGEE. CDR3 sequence: CASSVDPGPSSTFFF. CDR3 nucleotide sequence: TGTGCCAGCAGCGTCGATCCGGGACCCAGCTCGACGTTTTTCTTC.

This sequence joins TRBV19 and TRBJ2-5; D may be TRBD1 or TRBD2 (5 bases each). Germline loops: CDR1 LNHDA, CDR2 SQIVND (reference sequence). The CDR3 sequence is 13 residues long. The V and J ends lost 1 base and 3 bases respectively, with 6 bases between them. This CDR3 is CASSIGGEETQYF. DNA of the CDR3: TGTGCCAGTAGTATAGGAGGGGAAGAGACCCAGTACTTC.